The source of this T cell receptor beta chain is a study of CD8 T cells in cerebrospinal fluid in Alzheimer's disease. Study-level findings and limits: The largest CSF clone was proportionally bigger in mild cognitive impairment or Alzheimer's disease than controls.

This clonotype is called large based on its frequency. Antigen specificity is unknown. Germline CDR1 SGHVS, CDR2 FQNEAQ. There are 12 residues in the CDR3. For each CDR3 protein, TCRdb gives one entry from its re-call of the 10x single-cell sequencing reads, without DNA. Here the sample table reports under 1,200 distinct CDR3 sequences. The clonotype originates from a human donor in good health. The chain uses TRBV7-8 and TRBJ2-7. The sequencing sample was made of cerebrospinal fluid. CDR3 protein: CASSLFVLEQYF.